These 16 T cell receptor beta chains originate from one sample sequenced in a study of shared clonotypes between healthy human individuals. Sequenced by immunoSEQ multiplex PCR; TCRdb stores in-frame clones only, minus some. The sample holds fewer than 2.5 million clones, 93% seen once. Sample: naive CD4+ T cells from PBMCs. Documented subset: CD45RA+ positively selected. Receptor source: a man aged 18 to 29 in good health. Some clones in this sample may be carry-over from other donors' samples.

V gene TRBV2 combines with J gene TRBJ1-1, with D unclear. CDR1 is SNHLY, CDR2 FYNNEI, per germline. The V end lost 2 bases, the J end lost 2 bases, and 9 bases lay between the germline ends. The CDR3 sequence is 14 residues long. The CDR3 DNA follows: TGTGCCAGCAGTGAATCGCGCAGCAACACTGAAGCTTTCTTT. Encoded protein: CASSESRSNTEAFF.

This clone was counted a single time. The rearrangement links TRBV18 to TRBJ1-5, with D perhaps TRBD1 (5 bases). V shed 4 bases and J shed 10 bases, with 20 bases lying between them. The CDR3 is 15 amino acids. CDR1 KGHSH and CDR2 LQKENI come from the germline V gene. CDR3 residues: CASSRSSGPKIPQHF. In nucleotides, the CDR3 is TGTGCCAGCTCACGTAGTTCGGGGCCTAAGATTCCCCAGCATTTT.

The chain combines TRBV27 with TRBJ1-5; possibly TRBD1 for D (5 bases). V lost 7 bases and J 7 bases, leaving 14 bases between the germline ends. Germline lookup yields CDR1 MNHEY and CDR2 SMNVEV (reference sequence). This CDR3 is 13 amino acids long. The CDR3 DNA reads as TGTGCCAGCACAACCTCAGGGAGACAGCCCCAGCATTTT. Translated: CASTTSGRQPQHF.

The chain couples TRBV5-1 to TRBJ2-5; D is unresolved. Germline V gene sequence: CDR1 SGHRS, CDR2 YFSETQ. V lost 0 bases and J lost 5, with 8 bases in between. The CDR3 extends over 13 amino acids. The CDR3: CASSLVVFETQYF. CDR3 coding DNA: TGCGCCAGCAGCTTGGTAGTCTTTGAGACCCAGTACTTC.

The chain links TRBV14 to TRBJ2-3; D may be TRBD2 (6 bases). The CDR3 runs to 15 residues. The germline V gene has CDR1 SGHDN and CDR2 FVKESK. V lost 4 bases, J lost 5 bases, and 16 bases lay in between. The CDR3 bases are TGTGCCAGCAGCCCGCAGCGGGTAGTAGGAGATACGCAGTATTTT. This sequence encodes CASSPQRVVGDTQYF.

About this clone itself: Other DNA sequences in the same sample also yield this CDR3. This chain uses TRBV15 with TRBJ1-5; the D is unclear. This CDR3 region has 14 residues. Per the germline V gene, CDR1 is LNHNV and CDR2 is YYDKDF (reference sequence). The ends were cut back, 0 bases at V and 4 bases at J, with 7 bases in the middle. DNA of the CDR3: TGTGCCACCAGCAGAGATCGGGGAAATCAGCCCCAGCATTTT. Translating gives CATSRDRGNQPQHF.

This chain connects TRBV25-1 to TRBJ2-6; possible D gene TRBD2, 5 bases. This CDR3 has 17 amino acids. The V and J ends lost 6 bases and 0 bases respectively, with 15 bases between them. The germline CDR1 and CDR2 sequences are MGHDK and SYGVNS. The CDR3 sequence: CASRGGGLFSGANVLTF. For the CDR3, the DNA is TGTGCCAGCAGAGGTGGTGGACTCTTCTCTGGGGCCAACGTCCTGACTTTC.

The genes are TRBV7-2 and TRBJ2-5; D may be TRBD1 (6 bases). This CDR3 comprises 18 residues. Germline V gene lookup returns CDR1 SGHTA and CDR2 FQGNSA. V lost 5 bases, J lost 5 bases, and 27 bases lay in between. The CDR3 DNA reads TGTGCCAGCAGCCGGCTAATGAGGGGGTCGAGTGGTGGGGAGACCCAGTACTTC. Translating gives CASSRLMRGSSGGETQYF. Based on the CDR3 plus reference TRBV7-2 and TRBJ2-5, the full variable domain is GAGVSQSPSNKVTEKGKDVELRCDPISGHTALYWYRQSLGQGLEFLIYFQGNSAPDKSGLPSDRFSAERTGGSVSTLTIQRTQQEDSAVYLCASSRLMRGSSGGETQYFGPGTRLLVL.

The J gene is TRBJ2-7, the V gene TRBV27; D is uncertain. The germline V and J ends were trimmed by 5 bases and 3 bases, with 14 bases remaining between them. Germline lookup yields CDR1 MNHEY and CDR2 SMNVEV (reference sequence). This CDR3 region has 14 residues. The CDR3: CASSRQAKNYEQYF. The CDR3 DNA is TGTGCCAGCAGTCGGCAGGCTAAAAACTACGAGCAGTACTTC.

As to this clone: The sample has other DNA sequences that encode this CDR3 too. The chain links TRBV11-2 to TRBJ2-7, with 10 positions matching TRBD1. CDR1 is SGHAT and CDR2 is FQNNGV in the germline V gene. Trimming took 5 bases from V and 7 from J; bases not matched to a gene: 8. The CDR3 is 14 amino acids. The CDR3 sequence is CASSPRTGGGEQYF. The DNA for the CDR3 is TGTGCCAGCAGCCCCCGGACAGGGGGTGGTGAGCAGTACTTC.

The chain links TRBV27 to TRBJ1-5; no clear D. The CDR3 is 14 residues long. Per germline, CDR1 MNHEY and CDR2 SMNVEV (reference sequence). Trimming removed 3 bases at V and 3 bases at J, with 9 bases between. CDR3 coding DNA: TGTGCCAGCAGTTTGGACGGATACAATCAGCCCCAGCATTTT. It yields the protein CASSLDGYNQPQHF.

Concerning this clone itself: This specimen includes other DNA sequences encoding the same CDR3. CDR3 region: CASSLGGNYGYTF. As DNA, the CDR3 is TGCGCCAGCAGCTTAGGCGGCAACTATGGCTACACCTTC. The J gene is TRBJ1-2, the V gene TRBV5-1; D ambiguous. Germline CDR1 SGHRS, CDR2 YFSETQ. V dropped 2 bases and J dropped 2 bases, with 7 bases sitting between them. CDR3 length equals 13 residues.

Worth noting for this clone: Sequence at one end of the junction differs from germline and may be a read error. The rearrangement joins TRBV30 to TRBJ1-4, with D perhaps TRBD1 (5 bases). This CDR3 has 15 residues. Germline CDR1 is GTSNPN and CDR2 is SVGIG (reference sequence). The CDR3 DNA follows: TGTGCCTGGACCACTATTCGGGACTCTAAAGAAAAACTGTTTTTT. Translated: CAWTTIRDSKEKLFF.

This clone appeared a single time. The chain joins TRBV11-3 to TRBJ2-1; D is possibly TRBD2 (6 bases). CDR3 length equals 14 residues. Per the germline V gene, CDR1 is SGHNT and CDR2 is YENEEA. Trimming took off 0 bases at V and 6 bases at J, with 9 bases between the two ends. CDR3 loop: CASSLEGGINEQFF. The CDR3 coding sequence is TGTGCCAGCAGCTTAGAAGGCGGGATCAATGAGCAGTTCTTC.

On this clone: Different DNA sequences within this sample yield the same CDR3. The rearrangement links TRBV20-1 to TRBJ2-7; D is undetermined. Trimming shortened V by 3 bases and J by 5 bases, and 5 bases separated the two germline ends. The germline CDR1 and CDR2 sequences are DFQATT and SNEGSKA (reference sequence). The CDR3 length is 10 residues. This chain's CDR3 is CSASNNEQYF. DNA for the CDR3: TGCAGTGCTAGCAACAACGAGCAGTACTTC.

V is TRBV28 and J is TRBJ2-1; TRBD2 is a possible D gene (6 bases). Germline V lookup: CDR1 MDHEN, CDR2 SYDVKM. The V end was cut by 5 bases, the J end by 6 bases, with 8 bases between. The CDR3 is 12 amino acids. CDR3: CASSTSSNEQFF. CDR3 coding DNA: TGTGCCAGCAGTACTAGCAGCAATGAGCAGTTCTTC.